This T cell receptor beta chain was identified in a study of spatial heterogeneity in lung cancer. Across the study: Tumor regions showed TCR transcript counts that correlated strongly with a T cell module score from matched bulk RNA-seq. Every unique TCR and UMI combination, on average, appeared more than ten times in raw reads.

From the 5' RACE reads, TCRdb called clonotypes with MiXCR, one entry per CDR3 protein. The sample includes several thousand distinct CDR3 sequences, around 12% of them seen just once. To note about this clonotype: Antigen specificity is unknown.

Per the germline V gene, CDR1 is SGHVS and CDR2 is FNYEAQ. V shed 3 bases, J shed 6 bases, and the junction held 2 bases outside the gene matches. The CDR3 is 13 amino acids. Broader study findings: Counts that tracked tumor mutation counts were those of expanded intratumoral alpha and beta TCRs. Ubiquitous and regional nonsynonymous mutations were tracked by counts of ubiquitous and regional expanded TCRs, respectively.

Time point described: sample taken at primary tumor resection. Whole RNA from tumor, nontumor lung or frozen PBMC was sequenced unsorted. This material consisted of lung tumor tissue, taken at surgery. This receptor was identified in a male donor with early-stage non-small cell lung cancer. V and J are TRBV7-6 and TRBJ2-1; 7 nucleotides match TRBD2. CDR3 amino acids: CASSFLAANEQFF. The CDR3 DNA sequence: TGTGCCAGCAGCTTCCTAGCGGCCAATGAGCAGTTCTTC.